The sample holds many counts of the clone carrying this T cell receptor (beta chain). No antigen is known for it. Exclusion of patients followed from uncontrolled infection, other autoimmune disease, pregnancy or lactation. The sample, blood from the first hyperthyroidism diagnosis, precedes any ophthalmopathy symptoms. The CDR3 runs to 15 residues. The germline gives CDR1 SGHRS, CDR2 YFSETQ. V lost 4 bases and J lost 2; bases outside the gene matches: 4. Authors of the study amplified TCR beta CDR3 regions from RNA transcripts. HTBI primers drove first-round RT-PCR of the TCR CDR3. TCRdb independently ran MiXCR on the multiplex PCR reads; one entry per CDR3 protein. Of 110,000 to 150,000 distinct CDR3 sequences listed, around 21% are singletons. These data originate in a study of T cells in Graves' hyperthyroidism and ophthalmopathy. Study-wide results and caveats: In blood, most of the thyroid clonotypes expanded above 0.001 were also present.

The sequenced material came from blood. The TCR sequence derives from a woman between 50 and 59 years old with Graves' hyperthyroidism that later progressed to Graves' ophthalmopathy. This chain links TRBV5-1 with TRBJ2-5, with 11 bases aligning to TRBD2. CDR3 DNA sequence: TGCGCCAGCAGCGACGGGACTAGCGGACAAGAGACCCAGTACTTC. Translating gives CASSDGTSGQETQYF. Combining the CDR3 with reference TRBV5-1 and TRBJ2-5 gives the whole variable domain KAGVTQTPRYLIKTRGQQVTLSCSPISGHRSVSWYQQTPGQGLQFLFEYFSETQRNKGNFPGRFSGRQFSNSRSEMNVSTLELGDSALYLCASSDGTSGQETQYFGPGTRLLVL.